This T cell receptor beta chain emerged from a study of post-analysis software for immune sequencing data. Study-level points and caveats: People with multiple sclerosis had a significantly lower normalized Chao1 diversity than controls did. Controls had lower frequencies than patients of 4 or 5 TRBV segments, which included TRBV5-6, TRBV5-1 and TRBV20-1.

This clonotype was counted a few times. Its specificity is unknown. TCR beta cDNA libraries had unique molecular identifiers. T cells numbering about 1 to 10 million gave rise to some 520,000 cDNA molecules. MiXCR, run by TCRdb on the PCR reads, gives a single entry per CDR3 protein. The sample holds around 770,000 distinct CDR3 sequences, just over 45% seen once. The V end was cut by 2 bases, the J end by 2 bases, with 13 bases between. CDR1 is MNHEY and CDR2 is SVGAGI in the germline V gene. The CDR3 covers 16 residues. The clonotype comes from a girl aged 10 to 17 with multiple sclerosis. This rearrangement joins TRBV6-5 to TRBJ1-5; the D gene is possibly TRBD1 (6 bases). What was sequenced was blood. The CDR3 sequence is CASSYGTPEGNQPQHF. The CDR3 DNA reads as TGTGCCAGCAGTTACGGGACACCCGAGGGCAATCAGCCCCAGCATTTT.